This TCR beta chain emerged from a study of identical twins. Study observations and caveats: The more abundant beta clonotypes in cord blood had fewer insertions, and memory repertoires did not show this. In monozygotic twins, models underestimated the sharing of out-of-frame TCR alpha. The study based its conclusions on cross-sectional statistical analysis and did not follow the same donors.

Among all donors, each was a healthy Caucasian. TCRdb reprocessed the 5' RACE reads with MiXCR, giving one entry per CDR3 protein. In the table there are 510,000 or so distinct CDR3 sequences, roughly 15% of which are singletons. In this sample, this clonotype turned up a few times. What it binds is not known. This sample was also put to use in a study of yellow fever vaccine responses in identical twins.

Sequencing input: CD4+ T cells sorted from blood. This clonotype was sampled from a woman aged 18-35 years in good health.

The CDR3 DNA is TGTGCCAGCAGCTTAGCGGTAAACGGTTACGAGCAGTACGTC. This gives the protein CASSLAVNGYEQYV. The chain combines TRBV7-9 with TRBJ2-7; D is undetermined. This CDR3 has 14 amino acids. Looked up from germline, CDR1 is SEHNR and CDR2 is FQNEAQ (reference sequence). V was cut by 0 bases and J by 4 bases, with 10 bases left in between.